This TCR beta chain was profiled in a study of OX40 agonist ivuxolimab in advanced cancers. Regarding the study as a whole: Researchers did not establish what antigens the expanded peripheral T cells target.

In its sample, this clone was seen a few times. The antigen remains unidentified. Trimming at V came to 1 base and at J to 13 bases, leaving 1 base not matched to a gene. CDR3 length equals 10 residues. Germline-derived CDR1 and CDR2 are SQVTM and ANQGSEA. Profiled with immunoSEQ multiplex PCR; TCRdb holds only in-frame clones, not every one. The data contain under 45,000 clones, about 78% of them singletons. The source was CD4+ or CD8+ T cells sorted from blood, collected in a trial of the OX40 agonist ivuxolimab. The origin of this receptor is an adult with an advanced solid tumor such as melanoma, head and neck, liver or kidney cancer. The chain uses TRBV29-1 and TRBJ1-2; TRBD1 agrees at 9 bases. CDR3 loop: CSVEGQGGTF. CDR3 bases: TGCAGCGTTGAAGGACAGGGGGGCACCTTC.